One T cell receptor beta chain is described in this entry. The antigen remains unidentified. This sample is drawn from a study of beta chain features in type 1 diabetes. Study results and limitations: Whether TCRB rearrangement is influenced by HLA type was left unresolved in this analysis.

This CDR3 spans 16 amino acids. cDNA synthesis used the whole RNA isolate, giving expressed TCRB sequences. The table came from immunoSEQ multiplex PCR; TCRdb's copy has only in-frame clones and leaves some out. The top ten clones hold roughly 0.44% of a sample with nearly 350,000 clones, approximately 8% of them seen once. This TCR was recovered from a woman between 18 and 29 years old in good health. This chain links TRBV21-1 with TRBJ2-3; no check of the table's D call, TRBD2, against the DNA was made. TRBV21-1 corresponds to a pseudogene. The material sequenced was central memory CD4+ T cells from blood. The CDR3 reads CASSRLIAGADYTQYF. CDR3 DNA sequence: TGTGCCAGCAGCCGCCTAATAGCGGGAGCAGATTATACGCAGTATTTT.